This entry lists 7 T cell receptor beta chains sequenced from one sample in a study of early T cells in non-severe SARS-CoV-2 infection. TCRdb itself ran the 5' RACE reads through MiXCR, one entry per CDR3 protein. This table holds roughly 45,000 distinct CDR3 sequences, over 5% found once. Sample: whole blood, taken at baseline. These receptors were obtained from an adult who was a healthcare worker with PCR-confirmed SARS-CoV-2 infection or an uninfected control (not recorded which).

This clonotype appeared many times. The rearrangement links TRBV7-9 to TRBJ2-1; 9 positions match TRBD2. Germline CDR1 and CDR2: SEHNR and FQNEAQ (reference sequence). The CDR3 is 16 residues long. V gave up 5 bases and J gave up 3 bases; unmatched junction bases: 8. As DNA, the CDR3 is TGTGCCAGCAGCACTCAGACTAGCGGACGCTACAATGAGCAGTTCTTC. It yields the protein CASSTQTSGRYNEQFF.

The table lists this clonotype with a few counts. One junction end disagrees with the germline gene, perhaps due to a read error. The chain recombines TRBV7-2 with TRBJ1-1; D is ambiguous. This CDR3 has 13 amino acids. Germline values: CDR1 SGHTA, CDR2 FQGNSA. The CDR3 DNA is TGTGCCAGCAGCTTAGTGCATCTCACTGAAGCTTTTTTT. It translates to CASSLVHLTEAFF. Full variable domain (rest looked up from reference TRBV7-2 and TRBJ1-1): GAGVSQSPSNKVTEKGKDVELRCDPISGHTALYWYRQSLGQGLEFLIYFQGNSAPDKSGLPSDRFSAERTGGSVSTLTIQRTQQEDSAVYLCASSLVHLTEAFFGQGTRLTVV.

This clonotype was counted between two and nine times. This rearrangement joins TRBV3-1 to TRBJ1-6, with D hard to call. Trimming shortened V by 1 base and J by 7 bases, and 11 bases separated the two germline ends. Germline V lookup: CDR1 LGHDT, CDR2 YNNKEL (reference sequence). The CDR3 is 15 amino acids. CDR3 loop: CASSQASPENSPLHF. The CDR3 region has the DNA TGTGCCAGCAGCCAAGCTTCCCCGGAGAATTCACCCCTCCACTTT.

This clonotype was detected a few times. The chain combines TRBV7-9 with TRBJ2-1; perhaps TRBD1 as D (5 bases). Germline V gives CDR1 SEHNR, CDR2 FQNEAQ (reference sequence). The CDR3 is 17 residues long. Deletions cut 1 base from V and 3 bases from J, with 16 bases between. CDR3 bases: TGTGCCAGCAGCTTAGTAGGGGTAACAGGAAACTACAATGAGCAGTTCTTC. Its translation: CASSLVGVTGNYNEQFF.

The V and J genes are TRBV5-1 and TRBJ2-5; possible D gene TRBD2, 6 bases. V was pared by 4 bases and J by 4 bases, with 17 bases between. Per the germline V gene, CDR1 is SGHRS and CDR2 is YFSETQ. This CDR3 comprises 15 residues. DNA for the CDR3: TGCGCCAGCAGCATCCCGGATGGGGGGTCAGAGACCCAGTACTTC. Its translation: CASSIPDGGSETQYF. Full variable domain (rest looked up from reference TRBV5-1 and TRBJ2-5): KAGVTQTPRYLIKTRGQQVTLSCSPISGHRSVSWYQQTPGQGLQFLFEYFSETQRNKGNFPGRFSGRQFSNSRSEMNVSTLELGDSALYLCASSIPDGGSETQYFGPGTRLLVL.

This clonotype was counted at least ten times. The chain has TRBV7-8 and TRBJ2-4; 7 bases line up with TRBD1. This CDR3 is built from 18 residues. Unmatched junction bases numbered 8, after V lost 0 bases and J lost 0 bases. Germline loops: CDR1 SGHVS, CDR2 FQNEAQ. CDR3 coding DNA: TGTGCCAGCAGCTTAGCTGTACAGGGGCCTATAGCCAAAAACATTCAGTACTTC. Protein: CASSLAVQGPIAKNIQYF.

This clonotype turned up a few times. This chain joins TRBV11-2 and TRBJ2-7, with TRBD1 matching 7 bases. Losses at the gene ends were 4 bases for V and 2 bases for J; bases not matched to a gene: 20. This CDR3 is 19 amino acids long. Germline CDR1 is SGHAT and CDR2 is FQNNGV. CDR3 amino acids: CASSSPIYRDRPQAYEQYF. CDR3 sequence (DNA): TGTGCCAGCAGCTCCCCCATCTACCGGGACAGACCGCAAGCCTACGAGCAGTACTTC. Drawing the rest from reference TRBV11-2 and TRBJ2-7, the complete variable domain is EAGVAQSPRYKIIEKRQSVAFWCNPISGHATLYWYQQILGQGPKLLIQFQNNGVVDDSQLPKDRFSAERLKGVDSTLKIQPAKLEDSAVYLCASSSPIYRDRPQAYEQYFGPGTRLTVT.